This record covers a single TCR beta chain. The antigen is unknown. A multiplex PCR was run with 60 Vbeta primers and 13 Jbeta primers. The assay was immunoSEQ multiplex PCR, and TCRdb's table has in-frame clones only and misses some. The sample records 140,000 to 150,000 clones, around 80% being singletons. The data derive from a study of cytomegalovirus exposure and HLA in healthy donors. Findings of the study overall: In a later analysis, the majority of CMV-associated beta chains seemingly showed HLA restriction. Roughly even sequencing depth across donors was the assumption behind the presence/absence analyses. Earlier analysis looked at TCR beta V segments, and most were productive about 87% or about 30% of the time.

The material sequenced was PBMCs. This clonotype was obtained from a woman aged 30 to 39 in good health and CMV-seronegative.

CDR3 in DNA: TGTGCCAGCAGTGAAGCAGGGGGAGGGGCTGAAGCTTTCTTT. Residues: CASSEAGGGAEAFF. This chain connects TRBV2 to TRBJ1-1, with D possibly TRBD1 on 6 matching bases. V dropped 0 bases and J dropped 6 bases, with 11 bases sitting between them. Looked up from germline, CDR1 is SNHLY and CDR2 is FYNNEI. The CDR3 has 14 residues.